A single sample is the source of the 2 T cell receptor beta chains below, sequenced in a study of blood T cells in healthy people across ages. A second PCR, run for roughly 6 to 11 cycles, used a sample-barcoded 5' primer plus a J-beta primer mix. Each CDR3 protein is one row after TCRdb ran MiXCR on the 5' RACE reads. Among about a million distinct CDR3 sequences, around 46% were seen once, and the ten largest hold under 15%. Input material: blood. These receptors were obtained from a young man in good health.

The CDR3 protein is CASSPGQGPKEQPQHF. CDR3 DNA sequence: TGCGCCAGCAGCCCGGGACAGGGGCCTAAGGAGCAGCCCCAGCATTTT. The rearrangement joins TRBV4-1 to TRBJ1-5; TRBD1 agrees at 10 bases. The CDR3 consists of 16 residues. The junction had 10 bases not matched to a gene; V was cut back by 4 bases and J by 7 bases. CDR1 MGHRA and CDR2 YSYEKL come from the germline V gene.

The CDR3 loop is CASSPAGGTGGGNEQFF. The CDR3 nucleotides read TGCGCCAGCAGCCCCGCAGGGGGGACAGGGGGAGGCAATGAGCAGTTCTTC. V gene TRBV5-1 combines with J gene TRBJ2-1; 11 bases agree with TRBD1. J gave up 6 bases and V 4 bases, and 12 bases lay outside the gene matches. CDR1 and CDR2 (germline): SGHRS, YFSETQ. The CDR3 loop spans 17 amino acids. Drawing the rest from reference TRBV5-1 and TRBJ2-1, the complete variable domain is KAGVTQTPRYLIKTRGQQVTLSCSPISGHRSVSWYQQTPGQGLQFLFEYFSETQRNKGNFPGRFSGRQFSNSRSEMNVSTLELGDSALYLCASSPAGGTGGGNEQFFGPGTRLTVL.